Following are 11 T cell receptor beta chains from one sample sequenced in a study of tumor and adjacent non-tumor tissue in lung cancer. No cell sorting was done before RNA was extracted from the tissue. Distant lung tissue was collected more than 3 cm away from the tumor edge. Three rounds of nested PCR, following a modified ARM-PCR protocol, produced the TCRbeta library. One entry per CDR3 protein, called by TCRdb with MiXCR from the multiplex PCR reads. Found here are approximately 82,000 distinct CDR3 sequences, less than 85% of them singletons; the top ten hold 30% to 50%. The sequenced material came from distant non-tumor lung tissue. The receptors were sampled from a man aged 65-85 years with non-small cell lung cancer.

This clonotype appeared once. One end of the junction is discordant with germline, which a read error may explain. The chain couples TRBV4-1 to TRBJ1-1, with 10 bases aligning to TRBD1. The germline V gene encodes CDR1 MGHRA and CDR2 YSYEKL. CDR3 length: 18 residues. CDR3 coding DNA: TGCGTCAGCATCCAAGACGGTGCCGACAGGGGGCAATACACTGAAGCTTTCTTT. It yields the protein CVSIQDGADRGQYTEAFF.

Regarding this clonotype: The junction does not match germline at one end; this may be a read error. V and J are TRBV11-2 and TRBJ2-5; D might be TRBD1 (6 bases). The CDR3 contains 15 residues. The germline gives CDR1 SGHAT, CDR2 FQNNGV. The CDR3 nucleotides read TGTGCCAGCAACCTGGGGACATTTGGGCAAGAGAACCAGTACTTC. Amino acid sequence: CASNLGTFGQENQYF.

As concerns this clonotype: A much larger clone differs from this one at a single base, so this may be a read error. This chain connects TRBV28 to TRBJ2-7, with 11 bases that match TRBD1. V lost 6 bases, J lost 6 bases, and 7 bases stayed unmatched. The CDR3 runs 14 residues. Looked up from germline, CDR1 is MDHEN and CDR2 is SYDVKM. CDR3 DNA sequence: TGTGCCAGCAGCCGGGACAGGGGGGGCGGCGAGCAGTACTTC. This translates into CASSRDRGGGEQYF.

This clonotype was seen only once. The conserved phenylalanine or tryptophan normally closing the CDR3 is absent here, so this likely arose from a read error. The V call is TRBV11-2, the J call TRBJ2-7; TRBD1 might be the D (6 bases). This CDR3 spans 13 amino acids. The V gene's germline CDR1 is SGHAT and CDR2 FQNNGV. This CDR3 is CDSSSNRVNEQYI. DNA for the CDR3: TGTGACAGCAGCTCGAACAGGGTCAACGAGCAGTACATC.

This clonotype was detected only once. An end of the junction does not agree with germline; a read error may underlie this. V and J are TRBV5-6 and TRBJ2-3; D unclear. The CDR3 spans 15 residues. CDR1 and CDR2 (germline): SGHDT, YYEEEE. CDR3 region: CASSLGSRSTYTQYF. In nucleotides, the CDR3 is TGTGCCAGCAGCTTGGGCTCGCGAAGTACATATACTCAGTATTTT.

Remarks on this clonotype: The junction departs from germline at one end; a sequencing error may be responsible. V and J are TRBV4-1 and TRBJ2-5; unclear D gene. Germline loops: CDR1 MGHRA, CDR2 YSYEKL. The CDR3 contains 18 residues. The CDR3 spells CASSQDPHKGLGQETHCF. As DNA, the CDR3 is TGCGCCAGCAGCCAAGATCCTCATAAAGGCCTAGGTCAAGAGACCCATTGCTTC.

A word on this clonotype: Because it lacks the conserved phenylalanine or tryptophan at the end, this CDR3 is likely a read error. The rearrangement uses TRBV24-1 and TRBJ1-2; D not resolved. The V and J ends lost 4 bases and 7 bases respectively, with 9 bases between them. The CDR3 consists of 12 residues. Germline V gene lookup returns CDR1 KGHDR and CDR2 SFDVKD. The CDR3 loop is CATSESVGGYTI. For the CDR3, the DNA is TGTGCCACCAGTGAGTCGGTGGGTGGCTACACCATC.

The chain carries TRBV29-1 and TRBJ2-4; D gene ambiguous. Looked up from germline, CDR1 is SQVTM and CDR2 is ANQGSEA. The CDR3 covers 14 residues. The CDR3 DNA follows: TGCAGTGCAACATGCACAGTAGCCAAAAACATTCAGTACTTC. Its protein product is CSATCTVAKNIQYF.

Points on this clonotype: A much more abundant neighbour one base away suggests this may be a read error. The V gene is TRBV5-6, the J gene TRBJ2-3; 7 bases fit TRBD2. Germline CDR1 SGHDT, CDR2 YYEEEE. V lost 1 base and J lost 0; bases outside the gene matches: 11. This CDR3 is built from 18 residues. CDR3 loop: CASSLLLVGGPSTDTQYF. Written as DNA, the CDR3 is TGTGCCAGCAGCTTGCTCCTAGTGGGAGGGCCGAGCACAGATACGCAGTATTTT.

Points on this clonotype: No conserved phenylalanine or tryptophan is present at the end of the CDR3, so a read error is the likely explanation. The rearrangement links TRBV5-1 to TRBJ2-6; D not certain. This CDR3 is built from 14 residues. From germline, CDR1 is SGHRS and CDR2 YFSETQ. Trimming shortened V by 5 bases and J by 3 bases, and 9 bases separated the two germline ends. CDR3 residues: CASRSSFGANVLTL. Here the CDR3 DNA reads TGCGCCAGCAGATCCAGCTTTGGGGCCAACGTCCTGACTTTA.

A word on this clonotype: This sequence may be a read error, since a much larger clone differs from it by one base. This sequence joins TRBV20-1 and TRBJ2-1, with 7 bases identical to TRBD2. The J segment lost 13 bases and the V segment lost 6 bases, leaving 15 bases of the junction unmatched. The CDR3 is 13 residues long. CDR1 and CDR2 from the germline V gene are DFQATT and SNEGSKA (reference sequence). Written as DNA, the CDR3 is TGCAGTGCCGTGAGGGGTTCAGGAGCGGGACAGTTCTTC. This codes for CSAVRGSGAGQFF.